These 18 T cell receptor beta chains were sequenced from one sample in a study of shared clonotypes between healthy human individuals (dated by TCRdb to about 2020). The library came from the immunoSEQ multiplex PCR assay. As stored in TCRdb, this immuneACCESS dataset retains in-frame rearrangements with V and J assigned. A fraction of the clones does not appear; measured against another copy, unresolved V genes explain less than half of the discrepancy, and the remainder lacks a known reason. This sample is represented by 2 million to 2.5 million clones; roughly 92% of them were singletons. 0.37% of the sample is in the top ten clones. Sequenced input: naive CD4+ T cells from PBMCs. The sample's cell subset or site label, in plain terms: CD45RA+ positively selected. The receptors come from a young man in good health. Some clones in this sample may be carry-over from other donors' samples.

This chain connects TRBV7-3 to TRBJ1-1; D is undetermined. CDR1 SGHTA and CDR2 FQGTGA come from the germline V gene. The CDR3 has 13 amino acids. The ends were cut back, 5 bases at V and 6 bases at J, with 13 bases in the middle. CDR3 sequence: CASSRGVISEAFF. CDR3 in DNA: TGTGCCAGCAGCCGGGGAGTAATCTCTGAAGCTTTCTTT.

The V gene is TRBV6-1, the J gene TRBJ1-2; no definite D call. Trimming took 6 bases from V and 2 from J, leaving 13 bases between them. Germline lookup yields CDR1 MNHNS and CDR2 SASEGT. The CDR3 extends over 14 amino acids. In nucleotides, the CDR3 is TGTGCCAGCAGGCTGGCAGGATTAAACTATGGCTACACCTTC. Translating it yields CASRLAGLNYGYTF.

V gene TRBV7-2 combines with J gene TRBJ2-5, with a possible D match to TRBD1 (7 bases). Per germline, CDR1 SGHTA and CDR2 FQGNSA. The CDR3 has 17 amino acids. The V end was cut by 5 bases, the J end by 1 base, with 20 bases between. The CDR3 DNA follows: TGTGCCAGCAGCCCCCCGTCGGCAGGGGGGCCCCAAGAGACCCAGTACTTC. As protein: CASSPPSAGGPQETQYF.

The gene calls are TRBV29-1 and TRBJ2-3; D not resolved. The V gene lost 5 bases and the J gene lost 0 bases, with 12 bases spanning the gap. Per germline, CDR1 SQVTM and CDR2 ANQGSEA. The CDR3 is 14 residues long. The CDR3 loop reads CSVSGPLSTDTQYF. The CDR3 DNA reads as TGCAGCGTTTCCGGACCCCTCAGCACAGATACGCAGTATTTT.

The chain uses TRBV14 and TRBJ1-1; D perhaps matches TRBD1 (6 bases). CDR3 length: 16 amino acids. Germline V CDR1 and CDR2: SGHDN, FVKESK. Trimming left V 4 bases short and J 4 bases short, with 19 bases between. The CDR3 is CASSPRQAVSFTEAFF. For the CDR3, the DNA is TGTGCCAGCAGCCCTAGACAGGCGGTGAGTTTCACTGAAGCTTTCTTT.

The V gene is TRBV27, the J gene TRBJ1-1, with D hard to call. CDR1 and CDR2 (germline): MNHEY, SMNVEV (reference sequence). The length of the CDR3 is 14 residues. The V gene lost 6 bases and the J gene lost 1 base, with 12 bases spanning the gap. CDR3 in DNA: TGTGCCAGCAGGACAACCCTAAGGAACACTGAAGCTTTCTTT. This translates into CASRTTLRNTEAFF.

This clone occurred once. J is TRBJ2-7 and V is TRBV29-1, with 8 bases that match TRBD1. There are 13 residues in the CDR3. Germline CDR1 SQVTM, CDR2 ANQGSEA. V lost 4 bases to trimming and J lost 5 bases; unmatched junction nucleotides: 7. The chain's CDR3 is CSVGGQGLNEQYF. In DNA form, the CDR3 reads TGCAGCGTTGGTGGACAGGGCTTGAACGAGCAGTACTTC.

CDR3 coding DNA: TGTGCCAGCTCACCACCATATGAGGGAAAGGAGACCCAGTACTTC. Translated: CASSPPYEGKETQYF. This sequence joins TRBV18 and TRBJ2-5, with TRBD2 as a possible D gene (5 bases). In germline, CDR1 is KGHSH, CDR2 LQKENI. The CDR3 is made up of 15 amino acids. V was shortened by 0 bases and J by 5 bases, with 13 bases between the two germline ends.

The rearrangement uses TRBV4-2 and TRBJ1-4, with D perhaps matching TRBD1 (6 bases). Trimming stripped 4 bases from V and 0 bases from J, with 12 bases between. Germline V gene lookup returns CDR1 LGHNA and CDR2 YNFKEQ. The CDR3 is 16 amino acids. The CDR3 sequence is CASSLTPGATNEKLFF. As DNA, the CDR3 is TGTGCCAGCAGCCTTACCCCAGGGGCAACTAATGAAAAACTGTTTTTT.

The genes are TRBV20-1 and TRBJ2-1; D remains ambiguous. The CDR3 extends over 10 amino acids. Trimming removed 5 bases from V and 9 bases from J, with 8 bases in between. CDR1 is DFQATT, CDR2 SNEGSKA, per germline (reference sequence). The CDR3 loop reads CSAPESEQFF. Here the CDR3 DNA reads TGCAGTGCTCCGGAGAGTGAGCAGTTCTTC.

The chain recombines TRBV7-6 with TRBJ2-3, with no clear D. In germline, CDR1 is SGHVS, CDR2 FNYEAQ. The germline V and J ends were trimmed by 2 bases and 3 bases, with 9 bases remaining between them. The CDR3 has 14 amino acids. CDR3 nucleotides: TGTGCCAGCAGCTTAATGGGTAGAACAGATACGCAGTATTTT. The encoded protein is CASSLMGRTDTQYF.

This chain uses TRBV9 with TRBJ1-2; weak D call: TRBD1 (6 bases). The V end lost 4 bases, the J end lost 4 bases, and 14 bases lay between the germline ends. The CDR3 covers 14 residues. Germline CDR1 reads SGDLS; CDR2 reads YYNGEE. The CDR3, as DNA: TGTGCCAGCAGCCCTCTAGGGGGGCCCTATGGCTACACCTTC. Encoded protein: CASSPLGGPYGYTF.

The sample holds one count of this clone. The rearrangement joins TRBV15 to TRBJ1-1; unclear D gene. Trimming pared 0 bases from V and 3 bases from J, leaving 11 bases between. The germline V gene encodes CDR1 LNHNV and CDR2 YYDKDF (reference sequence). This CDR3 is 15 amino acids long. CDR3 residues: CATSRETPTYTEAFF. CDR3 in DNA: TGTGCCACCAGCAGAGAAACCCCAACCTACACTGAAGCTTTCTTT.

This clone was seen just once. The CDR3 sequence is CASSTRQGLNEKLFF. CDR3 DNA sequence: TGTGCCAGCAGCACACGACAGGGGTTAAATGAAAAACTGTTTTTT. The chain carries TRBV5-4 and TRBJ1-4, with 8 bases aligning to TRBD1. In germline, CDR1 is SGHNT, CDR2 YYREEE (reference sequence). The V segment lost 4 bases and the J segment 5 bases; nucleotides outside the gene matches: 7. The CDR3 has 15 amino acids.

For this clone: Other nucleotide sequences in the sample specify the same CDR3. The rearrangement uses TRBV4-1 and TRBJ2-3; D is undetermined. This CDR3 is 14 amino acids long. The V gene lost 1 base and the J gene lost 0 bases, with 5 bases spanning the gap. The germline gives CDR1 MGHRA, CDR2 YSYEKL. CDR3 in DNA: TGCGCCAGCAGCCAAGTCCCGAGCACAGATACGCAGTATTTT. This codes for CASSQVPSTDTQYF.

This clone was seen a few times. The chain employs TRBV6-5 and TRBJ1-5, with D possibly matching TRBD1 (5 bases). Per germline, CDR1 MNHEY and CDR2 SVGAGI. Deletions cut 6 bases from V and 5 bases from J, with 11 bases between. The CDR3 sequence is 13 residues long. CDR3: CASSGQSDQPQHF. The DNA for the CDR3 is TGTGCCAGCAGCGGACAATCCGATCAGCCCCAGCATTTT.

The chain joins TRBV11-2 to TRBJ2-3; 7 nucleotides agree with TRBD1. The J segment lost 2 bases and the V segment lost 1 base, leaving 6 bases of the junction unmatched. CDR3 length: 16 amino acids. Germline V gene lookup returns CDR1 SGHAT and CDR2 FQNNGV. The CDR3: CASSLGQDRSTDTQYF. The CDR3 DNA follows: TGTGCCAGCAGCTTAGGCCAGGACAGGTCCACAGATACGCAGTATTTT.

The chain is built from TRBV7-8 and TRBJ2-1; 7 bases line up with TRBD1. V shed 5 bases and J 6 bases; nucleotides not matched to a gene: 7. The CDR3 spans 14 residues. CDR1 and CDR2 (germline): SGHVS, FQNEAQ. The CDR3 protein is CASSTRQGSNEQFF. CDR3 bases: TGTGCCAGCAGCACCAGACAGGGATCCAATGAGCAGTTCTTC.